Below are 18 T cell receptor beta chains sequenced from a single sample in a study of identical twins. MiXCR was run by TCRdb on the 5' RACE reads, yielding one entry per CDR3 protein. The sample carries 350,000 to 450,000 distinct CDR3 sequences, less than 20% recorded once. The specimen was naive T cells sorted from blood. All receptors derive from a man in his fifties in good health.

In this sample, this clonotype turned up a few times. For the CDR3, the DNA is TGTGCCAGCAGACAGGGACTAGCGGGAAACAATGAGCAGTTCTTC. As protein: CASRQGLAGNNEQFF. This chain connects TRBV28 to TRBJ2-1, with TRBD2 matching over 13 bases. Looked up from germline, CDR1 is MDHEN and CDR2 is SYDVKM. There are 15 residues in the CDR3. After removal of 6 bases from V and 5 bases from J, the junction contained 4 bases not matched to a gene. Drawing the rest from reference TRBV28 and TRBJ2-1, the complete variable domain is DVKVTQSSRYLVKRTGEKVFLECVQDMDHENMFWYRQDPGLGLRLIYFSYDVKMKEKGDIPEGYSVSREKKERFSLILESASTNQTSMYLCASRQGLAGNNEQFFGPGTRLTVL.

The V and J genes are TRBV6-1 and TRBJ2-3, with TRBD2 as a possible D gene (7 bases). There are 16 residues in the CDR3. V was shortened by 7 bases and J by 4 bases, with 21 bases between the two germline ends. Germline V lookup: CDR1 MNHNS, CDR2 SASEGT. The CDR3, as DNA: TGTGCCAGCACCCAGCGGGACAAGCTGTCAGCAGATACGCAGTATTTT. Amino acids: CASTQRDKLSADTQYF.

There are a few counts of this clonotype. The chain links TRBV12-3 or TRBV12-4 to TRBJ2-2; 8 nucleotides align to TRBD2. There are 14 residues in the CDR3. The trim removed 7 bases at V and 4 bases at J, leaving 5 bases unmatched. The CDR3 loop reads CASIPAGGTGELFF. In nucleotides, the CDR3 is TGTGCCAGCATCCCGGCGGGGGGCACCGGGGAGCTGTTTTTT.

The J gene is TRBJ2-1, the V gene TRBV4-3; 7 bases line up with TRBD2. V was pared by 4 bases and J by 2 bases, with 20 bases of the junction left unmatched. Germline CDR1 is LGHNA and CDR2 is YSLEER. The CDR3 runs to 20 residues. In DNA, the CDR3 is TGCGCCAGCAGCCTCCGACAGTGGGTCCGGTCTAGCGGCACCTACAATGAGCAGTTCTTC. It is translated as CASSLRQWVRSSGTYNEQFF.

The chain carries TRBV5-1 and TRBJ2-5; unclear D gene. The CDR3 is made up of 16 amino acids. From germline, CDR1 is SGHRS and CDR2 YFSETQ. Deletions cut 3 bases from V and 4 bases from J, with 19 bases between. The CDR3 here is CASSSVPQPRAETQYF. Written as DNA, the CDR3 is TGCGCCAGCAGCTCTGTGCCACAACCAAGGGCAGAGACCCAGTACTTC. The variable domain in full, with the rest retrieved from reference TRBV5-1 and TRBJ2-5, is KAGVTQTPRYLIKTRGQQVTLSCSPISGHRSVSWYQQTPGQGLQFLFEYFSETQRNKGNFPGRFSGRQFSNSRSEMNVSTLELGDSALYLCASSSVPQPRAETQYFGPGTRLLVL.

DNA of the CDR3: TGCGCCAGCAGCCGTTTGGACAGGGGTTACGAGCAGTACTTC. Its translation is CASSRLDRGYEQYF. The V and J genes are TRBV4-3 and TRBJ2-7, with 9 positions matching TRBD1. This CDR3 contains 14 residues. Germline CDR1 reads LGHNA; CDR2 reads YSLEER. Losses at the gene ends were 4 bases for V and 4 bases for J; bases not matched to a gene: 5.

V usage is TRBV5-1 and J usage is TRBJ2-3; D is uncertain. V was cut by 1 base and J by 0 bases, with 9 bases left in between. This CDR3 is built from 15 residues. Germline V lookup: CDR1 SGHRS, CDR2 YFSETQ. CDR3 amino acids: CASSLQPTSTDTQYF. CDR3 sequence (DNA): TGCGCCAGCAGCTTGCAACCCACAAGCACAGATACGCAGTATTTT.

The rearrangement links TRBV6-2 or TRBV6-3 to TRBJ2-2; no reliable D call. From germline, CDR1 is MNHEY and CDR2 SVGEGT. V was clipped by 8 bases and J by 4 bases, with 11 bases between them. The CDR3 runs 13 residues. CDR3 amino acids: CASCRYSTGELFF. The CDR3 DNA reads TGTGCCAGCTGTAGATATTCCACCGGGGAGCTGTTTTTT.

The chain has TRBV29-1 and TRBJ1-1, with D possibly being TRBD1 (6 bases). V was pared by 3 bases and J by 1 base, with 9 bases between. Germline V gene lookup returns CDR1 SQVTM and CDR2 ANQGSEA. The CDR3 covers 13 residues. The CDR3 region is CSVDSGANTEAFF. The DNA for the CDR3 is TGCAGCGTTGATTCGGGGGCGAACACTGAAGCTTTCTTT.

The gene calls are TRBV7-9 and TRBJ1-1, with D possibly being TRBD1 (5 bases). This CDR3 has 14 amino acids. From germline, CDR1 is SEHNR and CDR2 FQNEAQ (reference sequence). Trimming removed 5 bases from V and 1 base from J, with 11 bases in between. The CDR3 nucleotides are TGTGCCAGCAGCCTCCCTGGGGGGAACACTGAAGCTTTCTTT. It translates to CASSLPGGNTEAFF.

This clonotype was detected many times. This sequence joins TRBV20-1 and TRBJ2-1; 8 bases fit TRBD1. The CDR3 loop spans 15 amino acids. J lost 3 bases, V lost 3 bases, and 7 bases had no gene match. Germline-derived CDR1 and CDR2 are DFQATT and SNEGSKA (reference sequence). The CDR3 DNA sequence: TGCAGTGCTAGGACGCGACAGGGGTACTACAATGAGCAGTTCTTC. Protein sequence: CSARTRQGYYNEQFF.

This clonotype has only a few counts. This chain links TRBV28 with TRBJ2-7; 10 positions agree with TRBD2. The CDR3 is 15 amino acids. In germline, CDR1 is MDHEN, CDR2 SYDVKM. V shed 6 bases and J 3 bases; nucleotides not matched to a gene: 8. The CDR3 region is CASRESGRANYEQYF. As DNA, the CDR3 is TGTGCCAGCAGGGAAAGCGGGAGGGCCAACTACGAGCAGTACTTC.

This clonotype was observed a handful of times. The CDR3 region is CASSYEPGGEDEQFF. The DNA for the CDR3 is TGTGCCAGCAGTTACGAGCCAGGGGGGGAGGATGAGCAGTTCTTC. This chain joins TRBV6-5 and TRBJ2-1, with D perhaps being TRBD1 or TRBD2 (7 bases each). V lost 2 bases, J lost 8 bases, and 16 bases lay in between. The germline CDR1 and CDR2 sequences are MNHEY and SVGAGI. The CDR3 consists of 15 residues.

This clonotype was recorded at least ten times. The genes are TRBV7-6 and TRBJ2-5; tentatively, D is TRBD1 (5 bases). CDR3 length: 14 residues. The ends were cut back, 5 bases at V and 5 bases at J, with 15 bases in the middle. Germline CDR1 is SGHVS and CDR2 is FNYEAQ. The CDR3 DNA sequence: TGTGCCAGCAGCCCGCAGGGTCTTCGGGAGACCCAGTACTTC. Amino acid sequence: CASSPQGLRETQYF.

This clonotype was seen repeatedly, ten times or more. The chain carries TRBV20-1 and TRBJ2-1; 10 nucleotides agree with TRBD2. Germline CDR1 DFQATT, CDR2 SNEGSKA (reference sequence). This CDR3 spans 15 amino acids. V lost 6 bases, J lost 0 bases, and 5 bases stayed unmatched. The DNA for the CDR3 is TGCAGTGCAGCTAGCGGGGGAAGCTCCTACAATGAGCAGTTCTTC. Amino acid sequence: CSAASGGSSYNEQFF.

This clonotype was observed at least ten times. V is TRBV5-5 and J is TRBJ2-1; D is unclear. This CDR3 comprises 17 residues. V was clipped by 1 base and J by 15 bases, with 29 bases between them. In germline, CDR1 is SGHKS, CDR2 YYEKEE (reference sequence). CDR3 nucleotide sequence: TGTGCCAGCAGCTTGTACTATGTCGGAGACCGACGGACCGATAGGTTCTTC. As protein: CASSLYYVGDRRTDRFF.

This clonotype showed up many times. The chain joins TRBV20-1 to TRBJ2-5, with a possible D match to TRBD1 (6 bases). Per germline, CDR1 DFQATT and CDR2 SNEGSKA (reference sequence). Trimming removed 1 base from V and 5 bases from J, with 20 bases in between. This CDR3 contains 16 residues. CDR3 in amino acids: CSARALGAGVMETQYF. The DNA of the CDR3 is TGCAGTGCTAGAGCCCTCGGGGCAGGGGTTATGGAGACCCAGTACTTC.

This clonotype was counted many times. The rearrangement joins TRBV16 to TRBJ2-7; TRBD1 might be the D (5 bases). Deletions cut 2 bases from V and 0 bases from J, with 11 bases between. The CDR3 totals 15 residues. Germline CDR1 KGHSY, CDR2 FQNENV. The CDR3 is CASSQKGVSSYEQYF. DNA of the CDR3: TGTGCCAGCAGCCAAAAAGGGGTCAGCTCCTACGAGCAGTACTTC. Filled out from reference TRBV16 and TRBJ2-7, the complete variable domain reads GEEVAQTPKHLVRGEGQKAKLYCAPIKGHSYVFWYQQVLKNEFKFLISFQNENVFDETGMPKERFSAKCLPNSPCSLEIQATKLEDSAVYFCASSQKGVSSYEQYFGPGTRLTVT.